This T cell receptor beta chain was recovered during a study of blood T cell repertoires in COVID-19. Across the study: The analysed material was cDNA or gDNA that came from T cells, B-cell-depleted T cells, or PBMCs.

V shed 0 bases, J shed 3 bases, and the junction held 8 bases outside the gene matches. Germline V gene lookup returns CDR1 SGDLS and CDR2 YYNGEE. The length of the CDR3 is 16 residues. TCRdb keeps only in-frame clones here, not all; method: immunoSEQ multiplex PCR. The sample has about 85,000 clones, about 84% seen once. This TCR was recovered from a human donor in a cohort sampled during active COVID-19. The specimen was peripheral blood. This chain links TRBV9 with TRBJ1-2; TRBD1 aligns across 7 bases. CDR3 loop: CASSVEGRGEYYGYTF. CDR3 nucleotide sequence: TGTGCCAGCAGCGTAGAGGGCAGGGGGGAGTACTATGGCTACACCTTC.